The clone carrying this T cell receptor (beta chain) was detected only a few times. Its antigen remains unknown. The source of the sample is a study of identical twins. Study-wide findings and caveats: Modelling approaches yielded underestimates of out-of-frame TCR alpha sharing between monozygotic twins.

There are 15 residues in the CDR3. Between the trimmed V and J ends, which lost 7 bases and 2 bases, there was a span of 17 bases. A single record per CDR3 protein comes from TCRdb applying MiXCR to the 5' RACE reads. This repertoire shows hundreds of thousands of distinct CDR3 sequences, 21% found once; its top ten account for about 4.3%. The data also belong to a second study, concerning T cells expressing NK-cell markers.

This sequence was found in a woman aged 18-29 years in good health. Input material: PBMCs. This chain connects TRBV12-3 or TRBV12-4 to TRBJ1-1; no clear D. CDR3 amino acids: CASTRGLVYNTEAFF. As DNA, the CDR3 is TGTGCCAGCACCCGCGGCCTGGTGTATAACACTGAAGCTTTCTTT.